Sequencing of this T cell receptor (beta chain) was carried out in a study of T cells in Graves' hyperthyroidism and ophthalmopathy. Findings and caveats of the study: The majority of expanded thyroid clonotypes above 0.001 also appeared in blood.

No ophthalmopathy progression within 18 months constituted stable Graves' hyperthyroidism. The CDR3 runs to 12 residues. V lost 5 bases, J lost 4 bases, and 8 bases lay in between. CDR1 and CDR2 from the germline V gene are SEHNR and FQNEAQ (reference sequence). In its sample, this clonotype ranks as medium-sized (0.01 to 0.1%). Its antigen is unidentified. Amplified TCR beta CDR3 regions derived from RNA transcripts. A set of HTBI primers served as the primers for a first-round RT-PCR of the TCR CDR3. TCRdb itself ran the multiplex PCR reads through MiXCR, one entry per CDR3 protein. The sample carries over 700,000 distinct CDR3 sequences, 30% to 40% recorded once.

The source of this sequence is a woman aged 40-49 years with Graves' hyperthyroidism. The sequencing sample was made of blood. The chain has TRBV7-9 and TRBJ1-2, with D hard to call. Here the CDR3 DNA reads TGTGCCAGCAGCCGGGCAACCTATGGCTACACCTTC. Translation gives CASSRATYGYTF.